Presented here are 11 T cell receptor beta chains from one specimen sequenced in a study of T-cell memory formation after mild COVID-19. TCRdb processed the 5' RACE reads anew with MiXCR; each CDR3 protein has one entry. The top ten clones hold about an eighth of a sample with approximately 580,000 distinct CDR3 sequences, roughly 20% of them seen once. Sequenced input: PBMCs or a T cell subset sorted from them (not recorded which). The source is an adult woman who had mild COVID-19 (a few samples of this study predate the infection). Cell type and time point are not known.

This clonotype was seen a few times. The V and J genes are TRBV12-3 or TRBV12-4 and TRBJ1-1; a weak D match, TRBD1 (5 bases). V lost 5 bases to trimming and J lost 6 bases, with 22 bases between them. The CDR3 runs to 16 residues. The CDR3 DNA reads TGTGCCAGCAGTGCCACTAAAGGGTGGGACCCCCCTGAAGCTTTCTTT. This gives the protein CASSATKGWDPPEAFF.

The CDR3 loop is CATSDSLAGIHYNEQFF. As DNA, the CDR3 is TGTGCCACCAGTGATTCTCTAGCGGGGATTCACTACAATGAGCAGTTCTTC. The gene calls are TRBV24-1 and TRBJ2-1; 9 bases align to TRBD2. The trim removed 2 bases at V and 3 bases at J, leaving 7 bases unmatched. The CDR3 runs to 17 residues. Germline CDR1 reads KGHDR; CDR2 reads SFDVKD.

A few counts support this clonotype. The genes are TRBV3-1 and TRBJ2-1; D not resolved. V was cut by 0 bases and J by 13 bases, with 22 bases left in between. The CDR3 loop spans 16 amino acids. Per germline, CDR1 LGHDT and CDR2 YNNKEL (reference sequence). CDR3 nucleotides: TGTGCCAGCAGCCAAGAGCCACTCACTATAAGACGGAGCCAGTTCTTC. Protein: CASSQEPLTIRRSQFF.

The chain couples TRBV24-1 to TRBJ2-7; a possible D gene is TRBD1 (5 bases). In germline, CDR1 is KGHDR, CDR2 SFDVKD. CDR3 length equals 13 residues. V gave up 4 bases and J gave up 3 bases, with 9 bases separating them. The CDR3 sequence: CATSDPGHYEQYF. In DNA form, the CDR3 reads TGTGCCACCAGTGACCCCGGACACTACGAGCAGTACTTC.

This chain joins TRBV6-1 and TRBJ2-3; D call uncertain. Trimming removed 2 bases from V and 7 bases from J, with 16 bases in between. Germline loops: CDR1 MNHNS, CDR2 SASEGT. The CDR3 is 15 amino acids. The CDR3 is CASSESAQGLNTQYF. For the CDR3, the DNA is TGTGCCAGCAGTGAATCGGCCCAAGGGTTGAATACGCAGTATTTT.

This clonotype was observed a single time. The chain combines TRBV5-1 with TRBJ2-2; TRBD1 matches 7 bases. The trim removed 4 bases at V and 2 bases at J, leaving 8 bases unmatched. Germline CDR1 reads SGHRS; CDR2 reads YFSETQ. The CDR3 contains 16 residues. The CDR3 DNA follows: TGCGCCAGCAGCCCCCGGACAGGACCCAACACCGGGGAGCTGTTTTTT. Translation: CASSPRTGPNTGELFF. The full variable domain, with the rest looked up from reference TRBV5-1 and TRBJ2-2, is KAGVTQTPRYLIKTRGQQVTLSCSPISGHRSVSWYQQTPGQGLQFLFEYFSETQRNKGNFPGRFSGRQFSNSRSEMNVSTLELGDSALYLCASSPRTGPNTGELFFGEGSRLTVL.

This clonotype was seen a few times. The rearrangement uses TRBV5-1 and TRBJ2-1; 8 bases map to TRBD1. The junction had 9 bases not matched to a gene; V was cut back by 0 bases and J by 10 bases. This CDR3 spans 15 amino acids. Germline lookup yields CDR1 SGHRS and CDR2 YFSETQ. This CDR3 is CASSLEDRARGEQFF. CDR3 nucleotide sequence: TGCGCCAGCAGCTTGGAGGACAGGGCAAGGGGGGAGCAGTTCTTC.

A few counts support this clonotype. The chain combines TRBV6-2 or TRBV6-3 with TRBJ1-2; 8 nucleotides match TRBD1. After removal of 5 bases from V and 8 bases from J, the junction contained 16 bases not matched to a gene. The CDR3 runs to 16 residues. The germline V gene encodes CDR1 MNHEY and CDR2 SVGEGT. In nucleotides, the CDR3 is TGTGCCAGCAGTCGCCGGGACGGAACAGGGGGAGAGGGCTACACCTTC. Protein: CASSRRDGTGGEGYTF.

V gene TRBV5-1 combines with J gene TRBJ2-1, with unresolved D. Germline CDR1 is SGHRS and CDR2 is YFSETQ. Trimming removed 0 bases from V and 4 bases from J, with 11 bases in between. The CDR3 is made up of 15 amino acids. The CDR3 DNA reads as TGCGCCAGCAGCTTGGCCCACGAGAGATACAATGAGCAGTTCTTC. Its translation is CASSLAHERYNEQFF. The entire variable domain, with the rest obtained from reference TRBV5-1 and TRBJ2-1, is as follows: KAGVTQTPRYLIKTRGQQVTLSCSPISGHRSVSWYQQTPGQGLQFLFEYFSETQRNKGNFPGRFSGRQFSNSRSEMNVSTLELGDSALYLCASSLAHERYNEQFFGPGTRLTVL.

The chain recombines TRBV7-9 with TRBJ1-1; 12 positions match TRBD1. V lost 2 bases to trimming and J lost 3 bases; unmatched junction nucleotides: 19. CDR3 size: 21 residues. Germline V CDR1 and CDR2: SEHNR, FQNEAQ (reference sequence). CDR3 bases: TGTGCCAGCAGCTTAATCAGAATTAGGCGGGACAGGGGGCACTCGGACACTGAAGCTTTCTTT. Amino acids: CASSLIRIRRDRGHSDTEAFF.

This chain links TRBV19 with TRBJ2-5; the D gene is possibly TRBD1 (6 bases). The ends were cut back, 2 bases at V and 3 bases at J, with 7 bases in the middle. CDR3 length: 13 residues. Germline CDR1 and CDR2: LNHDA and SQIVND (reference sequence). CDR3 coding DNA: TGTGCCAGTAGTATACACAGGGAAGAGACCCAGTACTTC. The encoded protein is CASSIHREETQYF.